This T cell receptor (beta chain) was observed in a study of blood T cell repertoires in COVID-19 (dated by TCRdb to about 2020). With respect to the entire study: Samples from collaborators originated in the United States, Italy and Spain and spanned both the acute and convalescent phases of COVID-19. The prospective study material was composed of cDNA or gDNA derived from T cells, B-cell-depleted T cells, or PBMCs. The dataset comprised deeply sampled blood TCRbeta repertoires from subjects exposed to, actively infected with, or recovered from COVID-19. The repertoires were made available in a free public database intended to serve as a resource for research on the immune response to SARS-CoV-2. The samples were drawn from two sources: the first 160 participants of the ongoing ImmuneRACE study, and 1,000 to 1,500 subjects contributed by 6 global collaborators. Sample metadata almost always included a de-identified subject ID, COVID-19 status, age in years and sex. HLA class I and class II types, where available, came from metadata supplied by the sample provider rather than from assay-based typing. Overall study outcomes, separate from this receptor: The quantity of clinical and demographic metadata differed by source and by participant and was supplied without curation.

Worth noting for this clone: No antigen is known for it. No much larger clone is present one base from it, and per-base qualities are unavailable.

TCRbeta CDR3 regions were amplified from genomic DNA by means of the immunoSEQ Assay, a bias-controlled multiplex PCR. The paper's data handling went like this. The number of nucleated cells in each sample was estimated from the amplification of reference gene primers within the assay. To quantify the absolute abundance of each unique TCRbeta CDR3 rearrangement, sequence reads were collapsed and filtered. For each sample, productive Simpson clonality was calculated by taking the square root of Simpson's diversity index across productive rearrangements. TCRdb obtained this table from immuneACCESS and retained in-frame rearrangements with V and J assigned. These tables miss some clones; where compared with another copy, unresolved V genes account for less than half of the shortfall, and the remainder is unexplained. From that table come the V and J calls and clone size; the DNA was used to work out D and trimming. This sample is represented by fewer than 300,000 clones; 88% of them were singletons. Clones ranked in the top ten supply 0.95% to 1% of the sample.

Another Seattle source contributed samples from volunteer blood donors who had recovered from COVID-19. The collaborating institutions used their own protocols to collect whole blood in K2EDTA tubes. For TCRbeta analysis, collaborators shipped samples in one of three forms: frozen whole blood, isolated PBMCs, or DNA extracted from either of those sample types. V is clipped by 7 bases and J by 9 bases, and the sequence between their germline boundaries is 19 bases long. According to the germline V gene, CDR1 reads MNHEY and CDR2 reads SVGAGI. The CDR3 runs 14 residues from the cysteine to the phenylalanine. Only the CDR3 DNA is retained, 42 bases long and in frame from the first base.

In this chain, TRBV6-5 is recombined with TRBJ1-5, with TRBD1 perhaps the D gene, on 6 matching bases. Sequenced: peripheral blood. This sequence originates from a woman aged 40 to 50 who had recovered from COVID-19. The DNA sequence is given as TGTGCCAGCACCCCCGGGGGGGCGGTTGTGCCCCAGCATTTT. It specifies CASTPGGAVVPQHF.